Listed below are T cell receptor beta chains from one sample, sequenced in a study of shared clonotypes between healthy human individuals. Sequenced by immunoSEQ multiplex PCR; TCRdb stores in-frame clones only, minus some. The profile shows fewer than 3 million clones, 80% to 95% of them singletons. The sample was naive CD4+ T cells from PBMCs. These TCRs come from a man aged 18-30 years in good health. Some clones in this sample may be carry-over from other donors' samples. CDR3s include the opening cysteine and the closing phenylalanine or tryptophan. Each record gives: D gene, V gene, J gene, CDR3 length, clone size, CDR3 DNA, CDR3 protein. A D gene is named only where the DNA matches it firmly. The size of a clone is reported for some rows only, either as once, few or many, or as a class for expanded clones.

>TRBD1|TRBV7-2|TRBJ2-7|14|NA
TGTGCCAGCAGCTTGGGACAGGGGTATTACGAGCAGTACTTC
CASSLGQGYYEQYF
>NA|TRBV28|TRBJ1-5|15|few
TGTGCCAGCAGTTTAGGACGCATAAGCAATCAGCCCCAGCATTTT
CASSLGRISNQPQHF
>NA|TRBV11-3|TRBJ1-1|16|NA
TGTGCCAGCAGCTTAGATCGGGCAGCAACGAACACTGAAGCTTTCTTT
CASSLDRAATNTEAFF
>NA|TRBV18|TRBJ2-2|20|NA
TGTGCCAGCTCACCACTTACCGGGACCGGACGGCTATCGAACACCGGGGAGCTGTTTTTT
CASSPLTGTGRLSNTGELFF
>TRBD2|TRBV7-3|TRBJ2-3|18|NA
TGTGCCAGCAGCCGCACGGGTAGCGGGATAACTAGCACAGATACGCAGTATTTT
CASSRTGSGITSTDTQYF
>NA|TRBV5-1|TRBJ2-1|15|NA
TGCGCCAGCAGCCAAACAAGCGACTCCCACAATGAGCAGTTCTTC
CASSQTSDSHNEQFF
>NA|TRBV18|TRBJ2-5|12|few
TGTGCCAGCTCACCCAGCCAAGAGACCCAGTACTTC
CASSPSQETQYF
>TRBD1|TRBV18|TRBJ1-4|15|few
TGTGCCAGCTCACCGGACAGGTCAACTAATGAAAAACTGTTTTTT
CASSPDRSTNEKLFF
>TRBD1|TRBV28|TRBJ1-3|16|once
TGTGCCAGCAGTTTTGCAACAGGGGGTTCTGGAAACACCATATATTTT
CASSFATGGSGNTIYF
>TRBD2|TRBV28|TRBJ2-1|15|once
TGTGCCAGCAGTCCCATAGCGGGAGGGCCTAATGAGCAGTTCTTC
CASSPIAGGPNEQFF
>NA|TRBV7-8|TRBJ2-2|19|NA
TGTGCCAGCAGCTTCTTCCGGTCATGGTTAATCCGGAACACCGGGGAGCTGTTTTTT
CASSFFRSWLIRNTGELFF
>TRBD1|TRBV7-9|TRBJ1-3|17|NA
TGTGCCAGCAGCTTAAGTCGACAGGGTATTGCTGGAAACACCATATATTTT
CASSLSRQGIAGNTIYF
>NA|TRBV29-1|TRBJ1-2|13|NA
TGCAGCGCAAGCTCCAGCCATTACTATGGCTACACCTTC
CSASSSHYYGYTF
>TRBD2|TRBV2|TRBJ2-1|15|NA
TGTGCCAGCAGAGGAGGACTAGCGGGAGCCGGGGAGCAGTTCTTC
CASRGGLAGAGEQFF
>TRBD2|TRBV4-3|TRBJ2-1|18|NA
TGCGCCAGCAGCCAAGTTCGCTTGACTAGCGGGGCCCCGGGTGAGCAGTTCTTC
CASSQVRLTSGAPGEQFF
>NA|TRBV5-5|TRBJ2-6|16|NA
TGTGCCAGCAGCTTGTTTCGGGGCTCTGGGGCCAACGTCCTGACTTTC
CASSLFRGSGANVLTF
>NA|TRBV2|TRBJ2-5|12|NA
TGTGCCAGCTCTGGCCCTGAGGGGACCCAGTACTTC
CASSGPEGTQYF
>NA|TRBV18|TRBJ1-2|12|NA
TGTGCCAGCCGCAGGGGTAACTATGGCTACACCTTC
CASRRGNYGYTF